Below, one T cell receptor beta chain is given with its context. Antigen: not known. The sample is drawn from a study of T-cell memory formation after mild COVID-19. Notes on the study in general: Clones which contracted sat mainly in CM and EM if CD4+, and in EMRA if CD8+.

MiXCR was run by TCRdb on the 5' RACE reads, yielding one entry per CDR3 protein. This repertoire shows roughly 450,000 distinct CDR3 sequences, approximately 18% found once; its top ten account for approximately 13%. This CDR3 region has 14 residues. V dropped 1 base and J dropped 3 bases, with 11 bases sitting between them. Germline V gene lookup returns CDR1 SGHDT and CDR2 YYEEEE. The V gene is TRBV5-6, the J gene TRBJ2-7; no firm D call. Sequencing was done on a sample of PBMCs or a T cell subset sorted from them (not recorded which). This clonotype originated in an adult woman who had mild COVID-19 (a few samples of this study predate the infection). Cell type and time point are not known. CDR3 residues: CASSLQSAVYEQYF. As DNA, the CDR3 is TGTGCCAGCAGCTTGCAGAGTGCTGTCTACGAGCAGTACTTC.